This T cell receptor beta chain is drawn from a study of post-analysis software for immune sequencing data. At the level of the study: The courses of disease that were included comprised relapsing-remitting, secondary progressive and progressive-relapsing multiple sclerosis. Study results and caveats: Same-batch preparations were strongly co-clustered by F measure. Elevated frequency relative to controls characterized several TRBV segments in patients, TRBV5-6, TRBV5-1 and TRBV20-1 among them. The normalized Chao1 diversity of multiple sclerosis patients was significantly lower than that of controls.

A remark on this clonotype: The antigen remains unidentified.

With V trimmed by 3 bases and J by 7 bases, 4 bases remained unmatched. The CDR3 sequence is 13 residues long. Germline values: CDR1 MNHEY, CDR2 SVGAGI. Carried by the TCR beta cDNA libraries were unique molecular identifiers. MiXCR was run by TCRdb on the PCR reads, yielding one entry per CDR3 protein. The sample lists hundreds of thousands of distinct CDR3 sequences; roughly 46% were seen once. Sequenced sample: blood. The TCR originated in a girl between 5 and 17 years old with multiple sclerosis. This chain joins TRBV6-5 and TRBJ1-1; the match to TRBD1 covers 8 bases. The CDR3 sequence: CASSYRDRSEAFF. CDR3 coding DNA: TGTGCCAGCAGTTATCGGGACAGGAGTGAAGCTTTCTTT.